The sequence of this T cell receptor beta chain was determined in a study of tumor-infiltrating lymphocytes in primary liver carcinoma. Study overall: Patients had primary liver carcinoma treated by surgical resection. Sequenced samples came back with roughly 3.5 to 8 million productive TCRbeta reads, and the counts looked alike across tissue types. Study-level findings and limits: When set against blood, tumors had a significantly higher top-250-clone fraction (p = 0.039).

This clonotype was recorded once. The antigen remains undetermined. A junction end diverges from the germline sequence, so it may reflect a read error. This CDR3 has 16 amino acids. CDR1 and CDR2 (germline): MNHEY, SVGEGT. A primer matching the constant region was used to make TCR beta cDNA from approximately 500 ng of total RNA. What produced the TCR beta libraries was three nested multiplex PCR rounds using slightly modified ARM-PCR. TRBV1-TRBV30 forward and Cbeta reverse primers drove the first two roughly 10-cycle rounds. MiXCR, run by TCRdb on the multiplex PCR reads, gives a single entry per CDR3 protein. The table shows 330,000 or so distinct CDR3 sequences, with roughly 61% occurring only once. Unsorted whole blood served as the source of blood RNA, and germline DNA was extracted as well.

This TCR was recovered from a man aged 40-49 years with primary liver carcinoma and hepatitis B virus infection. Material: peripheral blood. The chain recombines TRBV6-2 or TRBV6-3 with TRBJ2-1, with TRBD2 matching over 11 bases. CDR3 amino acids: CARRPPGLAVHNEQFF. The CDR3 region has the DNA TGTGCCAGGAGACCCCCGGGACTAGCGGTCCACAACGAGCAGTTCTTC.